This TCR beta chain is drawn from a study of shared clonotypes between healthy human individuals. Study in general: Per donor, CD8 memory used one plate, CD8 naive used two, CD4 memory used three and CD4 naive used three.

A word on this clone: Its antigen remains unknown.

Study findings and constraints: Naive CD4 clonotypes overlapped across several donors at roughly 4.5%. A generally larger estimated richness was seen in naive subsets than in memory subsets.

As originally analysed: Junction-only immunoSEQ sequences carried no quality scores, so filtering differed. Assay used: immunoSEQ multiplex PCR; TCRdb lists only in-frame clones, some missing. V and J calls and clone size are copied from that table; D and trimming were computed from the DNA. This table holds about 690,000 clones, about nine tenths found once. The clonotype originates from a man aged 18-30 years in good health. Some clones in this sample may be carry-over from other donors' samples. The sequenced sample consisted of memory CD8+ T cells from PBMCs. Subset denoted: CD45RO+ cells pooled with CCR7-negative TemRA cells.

The chain's CDR3 is CASSLGDRQETQYF. The CDR3 DNA reads as TGTGCCAGCAGCTTAGGCGACAGACAAGAGACCCAGTACTTC. The chain couples TRBV13 to TRBJ2-5, with a tentative D call TRBD1 (5 bases). This CDR3 region has 14 residues. Germline CDR1 PRHDT, CDR2 FYEKMQ (reference sequence). Trimming took off 0 bases at V and 2 bases at J, with 7 bases between the two ends.